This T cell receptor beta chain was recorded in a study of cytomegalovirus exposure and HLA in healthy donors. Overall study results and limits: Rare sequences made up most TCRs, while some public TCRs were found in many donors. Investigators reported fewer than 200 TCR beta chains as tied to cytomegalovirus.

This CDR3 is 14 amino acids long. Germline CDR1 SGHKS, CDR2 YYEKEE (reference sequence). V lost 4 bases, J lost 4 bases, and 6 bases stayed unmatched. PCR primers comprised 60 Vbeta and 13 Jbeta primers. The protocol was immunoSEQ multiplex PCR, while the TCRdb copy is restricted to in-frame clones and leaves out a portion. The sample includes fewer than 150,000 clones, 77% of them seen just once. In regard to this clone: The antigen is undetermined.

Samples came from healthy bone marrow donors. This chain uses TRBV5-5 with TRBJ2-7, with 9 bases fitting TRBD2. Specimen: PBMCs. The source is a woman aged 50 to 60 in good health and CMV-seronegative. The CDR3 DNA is TGTGCCAGCAGCCCGGGACTAGCAGAGTACGAGCAGTACTTC. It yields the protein CASSPGLAEYEQYF.